The source of this T cell receptor (beta chain) is a study of post-analysis software for immune sequencing data. The wider study: Relapsing-remitting, secondary progressive and progressive-relapsing multiple sclerosis courses were included. Broader study findings: With TRBV5-6, TRBV5-1 and TRBV20-1 included, about five TRBV segments were more frequent in patients than in controls.

This CDR3 is 13 amino acids long. The V gene's germline CDR1 is MNHEY and CDR2 SMNVEV (reference sequence). Every TCR beta cDNA library bore unique molecular identifiers. Input of roughly 0.9 to 11 million T cells yielded some 500,000 cDNA molecules. TCRdb re-analysed the PCR reads in MiXCR, keeping a single row per CDR3 protein. Of 820,000 or so distinct CDR3 sequences listed, roughly 58% are singletons. Concerning this clonotype itself: Its antigen is unidentified.

Specimen: blood. The TCR comes from a girl aged 5-17 years with multiple sclerosis. This chain links TRBV27 with TRBJ2-5; D call uncertain. TRBJ2-7 explains the end of the DNA better; the J call may be wrong. The CDR3 reads CASSPLDGYEQYF. CDR3 nucleotides: TGTGCCAGCAGTCCCCTGGACGGTTACGAGCAGTACTTC.